A single sample is the source of the 5 T cell receptor beta chains below, sequenced in a study of T cells in localized non-small cell lung cancer. Clones were read by immunoSEQ multiplex PCR, and TCRdb kept only the in-frame ones, dropping some. Of about 17,000 clones in the sample, around four fifths were seen once. The sample was peripheral blood, taken before any cancer treatment. These receptors all stem from an older male donor with stage III lung adenocarcinoma.

The chain employs TRBV5-4 and TRBJ2-1; possibly TRBD1 or TRBD2 for D (5 bases each). Germline CDR1 reads SGHNT; CDR2 reads YYREEE (reference sequence). The CDR3 is 15 amino acids. V lost 0 bases to trimming and J lost 4 bases, with 11 bases between them. CDR3 nucleotides: TGTGCCAGCAGCTTGGGGGGGACGGGTTACAATGAGCAGTTCTTC. It translates to CASSLGGTGYNEQFF.

Comments on this clone: At one end, the junction sequence differs from germline, possibly due to a read error. The chain joins TRBV5-3 to TRBJ1-2, with D perhaps matching TRBD1 (5 bases). TRBV5-3 is given ORF status, its function remaining uncertain. The CDR3 covers 14 residues. CDR3 in amino acids: CASSLDDSYYGYTF. CDR3 coding DNA: TGTGCCAGCAGCTTGGACGACAGCTATTATGGCTACACCTTC.

The gene calls are TRBV30 and TRBJ2-1; unclear D gene. V shed 2 bases and J shed 4 bases, with 12 bases lying between them. CDR3 length: 14 amino acids. Germline V gene data show CDR1 as GTSNPN and CDR2 as SVGIG (reference sequence). The DNA of the CDR3 is TGTGCCTGGAGTCAGTTAGCCCTATACAATGAGCAGTTCTTC. Protein: CAWSQLALYNEQFF.

The chain uses TRBV2 and TRBJ2-3; D remains ambiguous. Germline loops: CDR1 SNHLY, CDR2 FYNNEI. The V end lost 6 bases, the J end lost 0 bases, and 7 bases lay between the germline ends. CDR3 length: 13 amino acids. The CDR3: CASSSESTDTQYF. Written as DNA, the CDR3 is TGTGCCAGCAGCAGCGAGAGCACAGATACGCAGTATTTT.

The rearrangement links TRBV5-5 to TRBJ2-7; possible D gene TRBD1, 6 bases. V lost 4 bases to trimming and J lost 2 bases, with 16 bases between them. CDR1 is SGHKS and CDR2 is YYEKEE in the germline V gene (reference sequence). The CDR3 runs to 15 residues. CDR3 loop: CASSLRMDSPYEQYF. DNA of the CDR3: TGTGCCAGCAGCCTGAGGATGGACAGCCCCTACGAGCAGTACTTC.